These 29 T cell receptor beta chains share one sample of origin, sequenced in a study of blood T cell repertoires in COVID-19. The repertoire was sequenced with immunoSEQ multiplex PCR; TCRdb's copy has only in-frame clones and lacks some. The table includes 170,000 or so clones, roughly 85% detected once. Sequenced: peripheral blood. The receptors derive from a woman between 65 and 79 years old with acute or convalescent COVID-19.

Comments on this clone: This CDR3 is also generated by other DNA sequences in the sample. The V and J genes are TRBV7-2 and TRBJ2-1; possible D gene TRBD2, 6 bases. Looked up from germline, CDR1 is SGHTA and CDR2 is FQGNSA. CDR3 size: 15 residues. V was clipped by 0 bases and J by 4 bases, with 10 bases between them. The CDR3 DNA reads TGTGCCAGCAGCTTAGCGGGAGGCCCTTACAATGAGCAGTTCTTC. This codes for CASSLAGGPYNEQFF.

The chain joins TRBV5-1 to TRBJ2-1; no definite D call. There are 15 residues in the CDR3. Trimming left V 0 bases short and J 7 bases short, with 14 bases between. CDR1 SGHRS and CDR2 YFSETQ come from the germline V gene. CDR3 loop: CASSLGIEVWNEQFF. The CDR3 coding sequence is TGCGCCAGCAGCTTGGGGATTGAGGTCTGGAATGAGCAGTTCTTC.

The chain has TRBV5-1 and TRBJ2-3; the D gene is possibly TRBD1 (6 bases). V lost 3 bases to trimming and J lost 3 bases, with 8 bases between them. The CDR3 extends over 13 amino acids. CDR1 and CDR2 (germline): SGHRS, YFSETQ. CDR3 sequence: CASSSGQTDTQYF. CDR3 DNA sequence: TGCGCCAGCAGCTCAGGACAGACAGATACGCAGTATTTT.

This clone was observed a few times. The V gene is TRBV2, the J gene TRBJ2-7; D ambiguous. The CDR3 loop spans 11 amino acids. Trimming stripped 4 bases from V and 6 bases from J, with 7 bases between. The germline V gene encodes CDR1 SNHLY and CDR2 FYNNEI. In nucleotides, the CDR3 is TGTGCCAGCAGTGTCCTACCCGAGCAGTACTTC. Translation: CASSVLPEQYF.

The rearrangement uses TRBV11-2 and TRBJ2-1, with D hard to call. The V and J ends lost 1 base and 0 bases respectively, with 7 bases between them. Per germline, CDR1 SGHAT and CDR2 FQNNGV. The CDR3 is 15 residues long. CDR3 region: CASSLARSSYNEQFF. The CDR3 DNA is TGTGCCAGCAGCTTAGCTAGGAGCTCCTACAATGAGCAGTTCTTC.

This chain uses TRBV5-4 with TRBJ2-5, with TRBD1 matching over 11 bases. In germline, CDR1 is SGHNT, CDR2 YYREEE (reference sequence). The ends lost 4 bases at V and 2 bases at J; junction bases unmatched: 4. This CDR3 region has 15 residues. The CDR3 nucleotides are TGTGCCAGCAGCCGGGACAGGGGGTATCAAGAGACCCAGTACTTC. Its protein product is CASSRDRGYQETQYF.

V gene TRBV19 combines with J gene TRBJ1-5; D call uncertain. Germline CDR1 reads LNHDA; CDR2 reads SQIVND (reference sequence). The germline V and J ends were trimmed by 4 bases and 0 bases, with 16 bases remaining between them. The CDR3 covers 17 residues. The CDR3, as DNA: TGTGCCAGTAGTACGGGGTGGATCTCCTATAGCAATCAGCCCCAGCATTTT. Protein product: CASSTGWISYSNQPQHF. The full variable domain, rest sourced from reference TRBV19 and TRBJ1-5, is DGGITQSPKYLFRKEGQNVTLSCEQNLNHDAMYWYRQDPGQGLRLIYYSQIVNDFQKGDIAEGYSVSREKKESFPLTVTSAQKNPTAFYLCASSTGWISYSNQPQHFGDGTRLSIL.

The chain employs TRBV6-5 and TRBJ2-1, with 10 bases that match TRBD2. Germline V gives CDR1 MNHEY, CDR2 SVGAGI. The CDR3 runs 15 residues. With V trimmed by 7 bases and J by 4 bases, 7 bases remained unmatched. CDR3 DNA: TGTGCCAGCATCTCTAGCGGGAGCCCTTACAATGAGCAGTTCTTC. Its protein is CASISSGSPYNEQFF.

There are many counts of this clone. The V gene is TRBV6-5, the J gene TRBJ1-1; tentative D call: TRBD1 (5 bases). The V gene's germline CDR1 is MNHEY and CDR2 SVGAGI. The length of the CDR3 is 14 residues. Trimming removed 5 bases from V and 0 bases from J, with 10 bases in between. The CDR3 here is CASSRTRLNTEAFF. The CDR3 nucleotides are TGTGCCAGCAGTCGGACACGTTTGAACACTGAAGCTTTCTTT.

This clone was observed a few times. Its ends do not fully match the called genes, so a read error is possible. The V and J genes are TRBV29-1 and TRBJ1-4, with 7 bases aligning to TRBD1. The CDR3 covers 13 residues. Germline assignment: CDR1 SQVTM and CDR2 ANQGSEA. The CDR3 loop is CSVRDSINENLFF. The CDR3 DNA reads TGCAGCGTTCGGGACAGCATTAATGAAAACCTGTTTTTT.

The CDR3 is CASTTVSGNTEAFF. CDR3 DNA: TGCGCCAGCACCACTGTGTCCGGGAACACTGAAGCTTTCTTT. The chain carries TRBV5-1 and TRBJ1-1; D is undetermined. This CDR3 contains 14 residues. Deletions cut 6 bases from V and 1 base from J, with 13 bases between. Germline V gene sequence: CDR1 SGHRS, CDR2 YFSETQ. Full variable domain (remainder filled in from reference TRBV5-1 and TRBJ1-1): KAGVTQTPRYLIKTRGQQVTLSCSPISGHRSVSWYQQTPGQGLQFLFEYFSETQRNKGNFPGRFSGRQFSNSRSEMNVSTLELGDSALYLCASTTVSGNTEAFFGQGTRLTVV.

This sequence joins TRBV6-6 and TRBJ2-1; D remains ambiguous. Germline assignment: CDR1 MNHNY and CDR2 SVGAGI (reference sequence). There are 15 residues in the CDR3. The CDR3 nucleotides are TGTGTCACAGCACCTGGCCTGGGCTCCTACAATGAGCAGTTCTTC. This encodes CVTAPGLGSYNEQFF.

The CDR3 DNA is TGCGCCAGCAGTCAATCCAGGAACACTGAAGCTTTCTTT. It specifies CASSQSRNTEAFF. J is TRBJ1-1 and V is TRBV23-1; no clear D gene. TRBV23-1 is identified as an open reading frame with a role that is uncertain. The CDR3 covers 13 residues. V was trimmed by 0 bases and J by 1 base, leaving 3 bases between them.

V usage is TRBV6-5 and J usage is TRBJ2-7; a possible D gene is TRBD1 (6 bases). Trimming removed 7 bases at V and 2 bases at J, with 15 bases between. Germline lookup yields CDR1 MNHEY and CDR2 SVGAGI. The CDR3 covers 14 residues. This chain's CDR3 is CASMTDRPPYEQYF. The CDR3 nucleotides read TGTGCCAGCATGACAGACAGGCCGCCCTACGAGCAGTACTTC.

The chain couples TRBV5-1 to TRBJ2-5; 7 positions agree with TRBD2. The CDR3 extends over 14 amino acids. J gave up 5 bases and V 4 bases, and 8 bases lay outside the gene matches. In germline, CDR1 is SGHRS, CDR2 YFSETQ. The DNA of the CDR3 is TGCGCCAGCAGCCTGAGGGACTATGGGGAGACCCAGTACTTC. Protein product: CASSLRDYGETQYF.

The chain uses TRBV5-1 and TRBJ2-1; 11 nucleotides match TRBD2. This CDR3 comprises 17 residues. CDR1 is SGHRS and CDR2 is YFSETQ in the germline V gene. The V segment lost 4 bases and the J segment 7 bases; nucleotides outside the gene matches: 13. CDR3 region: CASSAAVAGGKLNEQFF. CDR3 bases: TGCGCCAGCAGCGCCGCGGTAGCGGGAGGGAAATTGAATGAGCAGTTCTTC.

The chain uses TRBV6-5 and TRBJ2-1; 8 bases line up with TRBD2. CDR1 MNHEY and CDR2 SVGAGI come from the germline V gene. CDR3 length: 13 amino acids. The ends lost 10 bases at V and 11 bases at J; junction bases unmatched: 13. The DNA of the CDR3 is TGTGCCACCAGAGGCCGGGGGGGGAATAAGCAGTTCTTC. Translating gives CATRGRGGNKQFF.

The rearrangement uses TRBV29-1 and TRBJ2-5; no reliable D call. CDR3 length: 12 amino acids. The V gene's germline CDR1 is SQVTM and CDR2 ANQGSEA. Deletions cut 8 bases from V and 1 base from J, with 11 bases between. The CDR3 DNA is TGCAGCTCTGAGGTCAGCCAAGAGACCCAGTACTTC. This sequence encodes CSSEVSQETQYF.

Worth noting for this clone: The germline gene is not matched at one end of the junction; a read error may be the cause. The CDR3 DNA reads TGTGCCAGTAGTCTCCCTCTCGGGACTAGCAGAGATACGCAGTATTTT. Encoded protein: CASSLPLGTSRDTQYF. This chain links TRBV19 with TRBJ2-3, with 9 bases matching TRBD2. This CDR3 comprises 16 residues. The germline V gene encodes CDR1 LNHDA and CDR2 SQIVND (reference sequence).

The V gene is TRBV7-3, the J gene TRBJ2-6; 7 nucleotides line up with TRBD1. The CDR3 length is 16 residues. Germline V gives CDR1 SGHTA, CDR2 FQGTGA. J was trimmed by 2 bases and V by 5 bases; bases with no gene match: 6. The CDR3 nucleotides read TGTGCCAGCAGCCTCGTTACAGGGGCTGGGGCCAACGTCCTGACTTTC. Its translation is CASSLVTGAGANVLTF.

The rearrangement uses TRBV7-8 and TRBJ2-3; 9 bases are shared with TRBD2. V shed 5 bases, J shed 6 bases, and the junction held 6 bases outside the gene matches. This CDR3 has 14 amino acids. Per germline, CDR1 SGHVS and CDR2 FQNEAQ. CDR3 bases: TGTGCCAGCAGCCCCTGGACTAGCGCGGATACGCAGTATTTT. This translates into CASSPWTSADTQYF.

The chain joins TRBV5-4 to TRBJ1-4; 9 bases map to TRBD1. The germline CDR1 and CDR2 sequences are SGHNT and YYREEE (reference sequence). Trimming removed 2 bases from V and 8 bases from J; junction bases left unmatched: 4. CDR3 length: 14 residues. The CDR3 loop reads CASSLQGAREKLFF. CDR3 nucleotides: TGTGCCAGCAGCTTACAGGGGGCGAGGGAAAAACTGTTTTTT.

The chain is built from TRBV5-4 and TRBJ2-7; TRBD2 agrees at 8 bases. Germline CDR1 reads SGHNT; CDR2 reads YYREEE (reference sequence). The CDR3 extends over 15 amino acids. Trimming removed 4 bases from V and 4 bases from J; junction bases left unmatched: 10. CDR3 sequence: CASSITGTSRYEQYF. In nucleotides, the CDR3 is TGTGCCAGCAGCATAACCGGGACTAGTAGGTACGAGCAGTACTTC.

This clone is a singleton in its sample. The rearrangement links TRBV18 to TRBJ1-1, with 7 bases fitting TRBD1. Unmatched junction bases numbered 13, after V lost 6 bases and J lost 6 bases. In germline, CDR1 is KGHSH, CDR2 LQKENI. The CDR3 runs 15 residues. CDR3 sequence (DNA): TGTGCCAGCTCCCCTTGGACAGGATCGGCAGCTGAAGCTTTCTTT. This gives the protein CASSPWTGSAAEAFF.

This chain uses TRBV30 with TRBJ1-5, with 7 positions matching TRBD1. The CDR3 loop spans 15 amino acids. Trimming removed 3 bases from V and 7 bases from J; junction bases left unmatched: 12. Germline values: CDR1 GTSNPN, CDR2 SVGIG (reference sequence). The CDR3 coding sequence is TGTGCCTGGAGCCGGGCAAGCAGGGGGAGGCAGCCCCAGCATTTT. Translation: CAWSRASRGRQPQHF.

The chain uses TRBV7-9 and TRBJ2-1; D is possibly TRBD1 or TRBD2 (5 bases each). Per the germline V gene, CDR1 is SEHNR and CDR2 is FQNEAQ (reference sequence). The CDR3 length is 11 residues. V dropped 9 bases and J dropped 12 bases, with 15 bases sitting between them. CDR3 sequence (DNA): TGTGCCAGTAGCGCAGGGTTTAGGCAGTTCTTC. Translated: CASSAGFRQFF.

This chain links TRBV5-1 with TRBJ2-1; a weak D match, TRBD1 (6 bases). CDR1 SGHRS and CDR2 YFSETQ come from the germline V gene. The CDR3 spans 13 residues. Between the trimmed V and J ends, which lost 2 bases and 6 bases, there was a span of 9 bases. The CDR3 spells CASSLQGTNEQFF. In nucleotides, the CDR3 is TGCGCCAGCAGCTTACAGGGAACCAATGAGCAGTTCTTC.

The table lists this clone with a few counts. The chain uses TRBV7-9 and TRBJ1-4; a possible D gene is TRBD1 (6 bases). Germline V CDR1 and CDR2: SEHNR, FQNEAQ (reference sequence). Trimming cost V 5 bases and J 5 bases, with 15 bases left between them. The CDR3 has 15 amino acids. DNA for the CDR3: TGTGCCAGCAGCCGTGGACAGCACGCGAATGAAAAACTGTTTTTT. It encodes CASSRGQHANEKLFF.

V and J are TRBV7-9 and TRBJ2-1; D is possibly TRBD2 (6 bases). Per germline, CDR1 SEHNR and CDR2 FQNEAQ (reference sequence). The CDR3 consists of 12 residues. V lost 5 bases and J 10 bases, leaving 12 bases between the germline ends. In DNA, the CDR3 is TGTGCCAGCAGCCCCTTGGGGGGAGAGCAGTTCTTC. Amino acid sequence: CASSPLGGEQFF.